The 10 T cell receptor beta chains below were found in one sample sequenced in a study of blood T cells in healthy people across ages. Sample-barcoded 5' priming and a J-beta primer mix drove a second PCR of roughly 6 to 12 cycles. From the 5' RACE reads, TCRdb called clonotypes with MiXCR, one entry per CDR3 protein. Found here are approximately 850,000 distinct CDR3 sequences, roughly 64% of them singletons; the top ten hold 20% to 25%. The specimen was blood. These receptors were obtained from a man aged 25-40 years in good health.

Many counts were recorded for this clonotype. V and J are TRBV5-1 and TRBJ1-5; TRBD1 is a possible D gene (6 bases). CDR3 length equals 16 residues. Germline CDR1 is SGHRS and CDR2 is YFSETQ. V was pared by 0 bases and J by 7 bases, with 17 bases between. CDR3 in DNA: TGCGCCAGCAGCTTGGAAGGCAGGGAGCAGGGGCAGCCCCAGCATTTT. It yields the protein CASSLEGREQGQPQHF.

V gene TRBV10-3 combines with J gene TRBJ1-2; the match to TRBD1 covers 8 bases. V lost 4 bases to trimming and J lost 5 bases; unmatched junction nucleotides: 9. Germline V gene sequence: CDR1 ENHRY, CDR2 SYGVKD. This CDR3 is 15 amino acids long. CDR3 in amino acids: CAISVHGTGGYGYTF. The CDR3 DNA is TGTGCCATCAGTGTTCACGGGACAGGCGGATATGGCTACACCTTC.

The sample holds one count of this clonotype. The rearrangement joins TRBV4-2 to TRBJ2-5; 9 nucleotides match TRBD2. The ends lost 4 bases at V and 11 bases at J; junction bases unmatched: 17. CDR3 length equals 16 residues. CDR1 is LGHNA and CDR2 is YNFKEQ in the germline V gene. The chain's CDR3 is CASSPRLSGGYNEQYF. As DNA, the CDR3 is TGTGCCAGCAGCCCGAGGCTTAGCGGGGGCTACAATGAGCAGTACTTC.

The chain has TRBV4-3 and TRBJ2-2; D remains ambiguous. The germline V gene has CDR1 LGHNA and CDR2 YSLEER. The CDR3 has 13 amino acids. V was clipped by 1 base and J by 8 bases, with 8 bases between them. The CDR3 sequence is CASSQAPSGELFF. Written as DNA, the CDR3 is TGCGCCAGCAGCCAAGCACCCTCGGGGGAGCTGTTTTTT.

This chain connects TRBV15 to TRBJ1-2; TRBD1 might be the D (5 bases). The germline gives CDR1 LNHNV, CDR2 YYDKDF (reference sequence). The CDR3 loop spans 16 amino acids. Trimming shortened V by 3 bases and J by 0 bases, and 14 bases separated the two germline ends. The CDR3 loop is CATSSNPTVSNYGYTF. The DNA for the CDR3 is TGTGCCACCAGCAGCAACCCGACAGTATCTAACTATGGCTACACCTTC.

In nucleotides, the CDR3 is TGTGCCAGCAGCCACCGACGCGGCCCCACAGATACGCAGTATTTT. Amino acid sequence: CASSHRRGPTDTQYF. This sequence joins TRBV3-1 and TRBJ2-3; D is unclear. The V gene's germline CDR1 is LGHDT and CDR2 YNNKEL (reference sequence). The CDR3 covers 15 residues. The V end was cut by 3 bases, the J end by 2 bases, with 12 bases between.

The gene calls are TRBV15 and TRBJ2-7, with D unclear. Looked up from germline, CDR1 is LNHNV and CDR2 is YYDKDF (reference sequence). The CDR3 length is 14 residues. The V end lost 1 base, the J end lost 7 bases, and 14 bases lay between the germline ends. DNA of the CDR3: TGTGCCACCAGCAGAGTATCAGGTTCGGATGAGCAGTACTTC. Its protein product is CATSRVSGSDEQYF.

V is TRBV5-1 and J is TRBJ2-7; D remains ambiguous. V was pared by 7 bases and J by 2 bases, with 7 bases between. Germline V gene lookup returns CDR1 SGHRS and CDR2 YFSETQ. There are 11 residues in the CDR3. The CDR3: CASFLTYEQYF. CDR3 DNA: TGCGCCAGCTTCCTAACCTACGAGCAGTACTTC.

At least ten counts were recorded for this clonotype. The chain has TRBV2 and TRBJ2-1; TRBD2 matches at 15 bases. The CDR3 has 17 amino acids. The V gene end was trimmed by 6 bases and the J gene end by 3 bases; junction bases not matched to a gene: 6. Germline CDR1 SNHLY, CDR2 FYNNEI. The CDR3 region is CASRSGLAGGDYNEQFF. Written as DNA, the CDR3 is TGTGCCAGCAGGAGCGGACTAGCGGGGGGGGACTACAATGAGCAGTTCTTC.

This clonotype was seen more than once but under ten times. This chain joins TRBV6-1 and TRBJ2-7; 12 bases align to TRBD1. V shed 1 base, J shed 2 bases, and the junction held 9 bases outside the gene matches. Germline values: CDR1 MNHNS, CDR2 SASEGT. This CDR3 has 18 amino acids. CDR3 residues: CASSEVDRDRGPPYEQYF. The DNA of the CDR3 is TGTGCCAGCAGTGAAGTAGACCGGGACAGGGGGCCCCCCTACGAGCAGTACTTC.